This TCR beta chain was identified in a study of beta chain features in type 1 diabetes. Points from the study as a whole: Patients with Type 1 diabetes showed moderately but significantly shorter TCRB CDR3s in all four CD4+ subsets.

Purity (above 95%) was reached by all sorted populations. Germline lookup yields CDR1 LNHDA and CDR2 SQIVND (reference sequence). After removal of 3 bases from V and 7 bases from J, the junction contained 21 bases not matched to a gene. The CDR3 has 20 residues. As concerns this clone: Antigen unknown.

Every isolated RNA sample was fully reverse transcribed, so sequencing captured expressed TCRB transcripts. The protocol was immunoSEQ multiplex PCR, while the TCRdb copy is restricted to in-frame clones and leaves out a portion. The table lists approximately 43,000 clones, 65% to 70% of them singletons. J is TRBJ1-5 and V is TRBV19; 10 nucleotides match TRBD1. Source material: Tregs from blood. This receptor was obtained from a young man with type 1 diabetes. Some clones in this sample may be carry-over from other donors' samples. The CDR3 here is CASSIRERWDRGSGGQPQHF. DNA of the CDR3: TGTGCCAGTAGTATCCGTGAGCGCTGGGACAGGGGTTCTGGAGGGCAGCCCCAGCATTTT.